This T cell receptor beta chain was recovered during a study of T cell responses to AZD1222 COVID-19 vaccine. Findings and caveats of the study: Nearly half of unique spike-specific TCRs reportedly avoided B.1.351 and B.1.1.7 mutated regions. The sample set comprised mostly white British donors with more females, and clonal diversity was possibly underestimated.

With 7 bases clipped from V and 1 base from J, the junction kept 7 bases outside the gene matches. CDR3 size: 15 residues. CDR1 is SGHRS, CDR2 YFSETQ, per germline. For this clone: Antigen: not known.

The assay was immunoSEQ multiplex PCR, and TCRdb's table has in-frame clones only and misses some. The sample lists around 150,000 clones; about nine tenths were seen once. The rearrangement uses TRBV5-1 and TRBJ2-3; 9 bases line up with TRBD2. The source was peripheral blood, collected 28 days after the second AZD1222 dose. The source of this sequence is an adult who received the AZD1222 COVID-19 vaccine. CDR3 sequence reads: CASRGRGPGTDTQYF. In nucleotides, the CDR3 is TGCGCCAGCCGCGGGAGGGGGCCAGGCACAGATACGCAGTATTTT.